This T cell receptor beta chain was found in a study of cytomegalovirus exposure and HLA in healthy donors. Study conclusions and caveats: An analysis was carried out at a later point. It showed that HLA-associated TCR beta chains were more clonally expanded than equally common non-associated chains.

This CDR3 region has 11 residues. CDR1 and CDR2 (germline): DFQATT, SNEGSKA (reference sequence). The germline V and J ends were trimmed by 4 bases and 5 bases, with 8 bases remaining between them. The primer mix had 60 Vbeta and 13 Jbeta primers. This table comes from immunoSEQ multiplex PCR, and its TCRdb copy is limited to in-frame clones, with some not included. The sample has about 180,000 clones, roughly 80% seen once; the top ten hold 0.35% to 0.45%. Worth noting for this clone: Antigen: not known.

Healthy donors of bone marrow made up the group. The chain combines TRBV20-1 with TRBJ1-1; a possible D gene is TRBD1 (5 bases). The origin of this receptor is a boy aged 2-9 years in good health and CMV-seronegative. The sequenced material came from PBMCs. The CDR3 region has the DNA TGCAGTGCTAATACAGGTACTGAAGCTTTCTTT. It codes for CSANTGTEAFF.